The T cell receptor (beta chain) described here comes from a study of shared clonotypes between healthy human individuals. Overall study context: Aged 18 to 49, the donors were two women and three men.

Here immunoSEQ multiplex PCR was the method, and the copy in TCRdb shows in-frame clones only, minus some. The repertoire holds some 1.5 million clones, with around 98% as singletons. The germline gives CDR1 MNHNY, CDR2 SVGAGI (reference sequence). The CDR3 has 13 amino acids. Deletions cut 2 bases from V and 4 bases from J, with 8 bases between. Turning to this clone: Its cognate antigen is unknown.

Study-level findings and limits: Though the depth was large, rarefaction showed that sorted-subset sequencing was incomplete. Generally, naive subsets came out with larger estimated richness than memory subsets.

This clonotype was obtained from a young man in good health. The sequenced material came from naive CD4+ T cells sorted from blood. Subset given: CD45RA+ positively selected. The V and J genes are TRBV6-6 and TRBJ1-2; a possible D gene is TRBD1 (5 bases). CDR3 residues: CASSYPQGYGYTF. In nucleotides, the CDR3 is TGTGCCAGCAGTTACCCTCAGGGCTATGGCTACACCTTC.